Shown below are 24 T cell receptor beta chains from a single sample sequenced in a study of blood T cell repertoires in COVID-19. Measured with immunoSEQ multiplex PCR; TCRdb has only the in-frame clones, and not every one. The top ten hold 3.5% to 5% of the sample, which has approximately 300,000 clones, 90% to 95% seen once. The sequenced sample was PBMCs or T cells enriched from blood (not recorded which). The receptors originated from a woman between 25 and 40 years old who had been exposed to COVID-19.

The V and J genes are TRBV9 and TRBJ1-1; D unresolved. Germline V CDR1 and CDR2: SGDLS, YYNGEE. The CDR3 covers 14 residues. Trimming shortened V by 0 bases and J by 1 base, and 7 bases separated the two germline ends. CDR3 protein: CASSVATGNTEAFF. The CDR3 DNA is TGTGCCAGCAGCGTAGCTACGGGGAACACTGAAGCTTTCTTT.

With respect to this clone: The same CDR3 can be traced to other DNA sequences in this sample. The chain has TRBV5-4 and TRBJ2-7; no clear D gene. This CDR3 has 12 amino acids. CDR1 and CDR2 from the germline V gene are SGHNT and YYREEE (reference sequence). V gave up 2 bases and J gave up 0 bases, with 3 bases separating them. The CDR3 loop is CASSFNSYEQYF. For the CDR3, the DNA is TGTGCCAGCAGCTTTAACTCCTACGAGCAGTACTTC.

The chain links TRBV13 to TRBJ1-2; 9 nucleotides agree with TRBD1. This CDR3 region has 16 residues. CDR1 PRHDT and CDR2 FYEKMQ come from the germline V gene (reference sequence). Trimming at V came to 1 base and at J to 4 bases, leaving 7 bases not matched to a gene. For the CDR3, the DNA is TGTGCCAGCAGCTTAGAGGGACAGGGCACCCGCTATGGCTACACCTTC. This sequence encodes CASSLEGQGTRYGYTF.

This clone was recorded at least ten times. The chain employs TRBV19 and TRBJ1-2, with 9 positions matching TRBD1. This CDR3 region has 14 residues. The junction had 4 bases not matched to a gene; V was cut back by 5 bases and J by 3 bases. In germline, CDR1 is LNHDA, CDR2 SQIVND (reference sequence). The chain's CDR3 is CASSYDRGYYGYTF. The CDR3 DNA is TGTGCCAGTAGTTATGACAGGGGGTACTATGGCTACACCTTC. The full variable domain, its missing parts supplied by reference TRBV19 and TRBJ1-2, is DGGITQSPKYLFRKEGQNVTLSCEQNLNHDAMYWYRQDPGQGLRLIYYSQIVNDFQKGDIAEGYSVSREKKESFPLTVTSAQKNPTAFYLCASSYDRGYYGYTFGSGTRLTVV.

The chain recombines TRBV24-1 with TRBJ2-7; 8 bases agree with TRBD1. CDR1 is KGHDR, CDR2 SFDVKD, per germline. The ends lost 6 bases at V and 6 bases at J; junction bases unmatched: 9. This CDR3 region has 14 residues. CDR3 nucleotide sequence: TGTGCCACCAGTTCGGCAGGGGGCCGCGCCGAGCAGTACTTC. Its protein product is CATSSAGGRAEQYF.

This chain joins TRBV6-1 and TRBJ1-3; TRBD1 might be the D (5 bases). Germline CDR1 reads MNHNS; CDR2 reads SASEGT. CDR3 length equals 14 residues. V was shortened by 2 bases and J by 6 bases, with 11 bases between the two germline ends. This CDR3 is CASSESQGQNTIYF. DNA for the CDR3: TGTGCCAGCAGTGAAAGTCAGGGCCAAAACACCATATATTTT.

This clone was seen a few times. The chain couples TRBV29-1 to TRBJ2-2, with TRBD1 as a possible D gene (6 bases). CDR1 is SQVTM and CDR2 is ANQGSEA in the germline V gene. The V gene lost 7 bases and the J gene lost 7 bases, with 16 bases spanning the gap. This CDR3 has 13 residues. For the CDR3, the DNA is TGCAGCGGAGATCCAGGGGTGGGCGGGGAGCTGTTTTTT. Residues: CSGDPGVGGELFF.

J is TRBJ2-5 and V is TRBV7-9; the D gene is possibly TRBD2 (6 bases). V gave up 5 bases and J gave up 5 bases, with 18 bases separating them. CDR1 is SEHNR and CDR2 is FQNEAQ in the germline V gene (reference sequence). This CDR3 has 15 amino acids. The CDR3 region is CASSHTRDLVETQYF. CDR3 DNA: TGTGCCAGCAGCCACACCCGGGACTTAGTGGAGACCCAGTACTTC.

The rearrangement joins TRBV10-3 to TRBJ1-2, with 8 nucleotides matching TRBD1. CDR1 and CDR2 from the germline V gene are ENHRY and SYGVKD. Trimming removed 0 bases from V and 5 bases from J; junction bases left unmatched: 5. CDR3 length: 15 amino acids. In DNA form, the CDR3 reads TGTGCCATCAGTGAGTCAGCGGACAGGGCGTATGGCTACACCTTC. Its translation: CAISESADRAYGYTF.

This clone has just a few counts. V is TRBV7-9 and J is TRBJ1-2; 11 nucleotides line up with TRBD1. After removal of 6 bases from V and 4 bases from J, the junction contained 4 bases not matched to a gene. This CDR3 comprises 14 residues. Looked up from germline, CDR1 is SEHNR and CDR2 is FQNEAQ (reference sequence). The CDR3 is CASRGQGASYGYTF. The CDR3 DNA sequence: TGTGCCAGCAGAGGACAGGGGGCAAGCTATGGCTACACCTTC.

V usage is TRBV29-1 and J usage is TRBJ2-1; 7 bases match TRBD2. With 4 bases clipped from V and 3 bases from J, the junction kept 18 bases outside the gene matches. The CDR3 consists of 18 residues. Germline CDR1 SQVTM, CDR2 ANQGSEA. CDR3 nucleotide sequence: TGCAGCGTTGTAGACCCCGCTCTTGAGCGGGGAGTCTACAATGAGCAGTTCTTC. The encoded protein is CSVVDPALERGVYNEQFF.

The rearrangement links TRBV2 to TRBJ2-7; 7 nucleotides agree with TRBD1. The CDR3 loop spans 14 amino acids. J gave up 0 bases and V 2 bases, and 1 base lay outside the gene matches. Germline V gene data show CDR1 as SNHLY and CDR2 as FYNNEI. CDR3 loop: CASSEQGDSYEQYF. The DNA for the CDR3 is TGTGCCAGCAGTGAACAGGGGGACTCCTACGAGCAGTACTTC.

The gene calls are TRBV6-5 and TRBJ1-1; 8 bases agree with TRBD1. From germline, CDR1 is MNHEY and CDR2 SVGAGI. V lost 5 bases and J lost 6; bases outside the gene matches: 8. The CDR3 is 14 residues long. The CDR3 coding sequence is TGTGCCAGCAGTCCAAAGGACAGGGTGGCTGAAGCTTTCTTT. Its translation is CASSPKDRVAEAFF.

The CDR3 bases are TGTGCCAGCAGCACCCGCGGGACAGCATCTGGAAACACCATATATTTT. It yields the protein CASSTRGTASGNTIYF. The rearrangement uses TRBV9 and TRBJ1-3; 7 nucleotides agree with TRBD1. J was trimmed by 1 base and V by 4 bases; bases with no gene match: 8. The length of the CDR3 is 16 residues. Germline loops: CDR1 SGDLS, CDR2 YYNGEE.

The V and J genes are TRBV19 and TRBJ2-2, with D maybe TRBD2 (6 bases). The germline V gene has CDR1 LNHDA and CDR2 SQIVND (reference sequence). The V end was cut by 4 bases, the J end by 7 bases, with 19 bases between. The CDR3 has 16 residues. CDR3 nucleotides: TGTGCCAGTAGTAGCCGGGTGGCAGGAGGGGTCGGGGAGCTGTTTTTT. Protein: CASSSRVAGGVGELFF.

J is TRBJ1-1 and V is TRBV19; 7 bases line up with TRBD1. CDR3 length equals 17 residues. CDR1 is LNHDA and CDR2 is SQIVND in the germline V gene (reference sequence). V shed 2 bases and J 9 bases; nucleotides not matched to a gene: 18. This CDR3 reads CASSIQDRARWYGKAFF. The CDR3 DNA is TGTGCCAGTAGTATACAAGACAGGGCCCGATGGTATGGTAAAGCTTTCTTT.

This chain uses TRBV19 with TRBJ2-7, with 10 bases lining up with TRBD2. Germline V gene data show CDR1 as LNHDA and CDR2 as SQIVND (reference sequence). Trimming at V came to 5 bases and at J to 3 bases, leaving 4 bases not matched to a gene. There are 14 residues in the CDR3. The DNA of the CDR3 is TGTGCCAGTAGTTTTAGCGGGGGGATCTACGAGCAGTACTTC. It yields the protein CASSFSGGIYEQYF.

This chain's CDR3 is CASSWGTASNSPLHF. As DNA, the CDR3 is TGTGCCAGCAGCTGGGGGACAGCCTCTAATTCACCCCTCCACTTT. V is TRBV5-6 and J is TRBJ1-6, with 7 bases identical to TRBD1. V lost 3 bases to trimming and J lost 6 bases; unmatched junction nucleotides: 6. The CDR3 has 15 amino acids. CDR1 SGHDT and CDR2 YYEEEE come from the germline V gene.

This clone was seen a handful of times. This rearrangement joins TRBV7-9 to TRBJ1-2, with D possibly matching TRBD1 (6 bases). CDR1 SEHNR and CDR2 FQNEAQ come from the germline V gene (reference sequence). The CDR3 has 15 residues. The germline V and J ends were trimmed by 5 bases and 5 bases, with 18 bases remaining between them. Written as DNA, the CDR3 is TGTGCCAGCAGCGAACGACTCCCGAGGGGGTATGGCTACACCTTC. This codes for CASSERLPRGYGYTF.

The chain couples TRBV7-6 to TRBJ1-3; 8 bases map to TRBD1. The CDR3 is 14 amino acids. The germline gives CDR1 SGHVS, CDR2 FNYEAQ. Trimming took 8 bases from V and 1 from J; bases not matched to a gene: 4. The CDR3 loop is CASFRGQSGNTIYF. The CDR3 coding sequence is TGTGCCAGCTTCAGGGGGCAGTCTGGAAACACCATATATTTT.

The J gene is TRBJ2-1, the V gene TRBV4-2; TRBD2 agrees at 7 bases. CDR3 length: 13 amino acids. J lost 7 bases, V lost 4 bases, and 4 bases had no gene match. Germline V CDR1 and CDR2: LGHNA, YNFKEQ. CDR3 sequence (DNA): TGTGCCAGCAGCCCGGGACTAAGGAATGAGCAGTTCTTC. As protein: CASSPGLRNEQFF.

The chain links TRBV27 to TRBJ2-5; 7 bases map to TRBD2. Unmatched junction bases numbered 7, after V lost 4 bases and J lost 5 bases. Germline CDR1 MNHEY, CDR2 SMNVEV (reference sequence). The CDR3 loop spans 14 amino acids. Here the CDR3 reads CASSYQGLTETQYF. The DNA for the CDR3 is TGTGCCAGCAGTTACCAGGGACTAACCGAGACCCAGTACTTC.

This clone was recorded many times. The genes are TRBV5-6 and TRBJ1-2; D gene unclear. This CDR3 is built from 14 residues. CDR1 and CDR2 from the germline V gene are SGHDT and YYEEEE. V lost 1 base, J lost 3 bases, and 10 bases lay in between. CDR3 in amino acids: CASSLNMGDYGYTF. CDR3 DNA: TGTGCCAGCAGCTTGAATATGGGCGACTATGGCTACACCTTC.

This clone was seen more than once but under ten times. CDR3: CASSPGRGDNSPLHF. CDR3 DNA: TGTGCCAGCTCACCGGGCAGGGGTGATAATTCACCCCTCCACTTT. The chain is built from TRBV18 and TRBJ1-6; tentatively, D is TRBD1 (6 bases). Germline values: CDR1 KGHSH, CDR2 LQKENI. V lost 3 bases, J lost 5 bases, and 11 bases lay in between. The CDR3 is 15 amino acids. Together with reference TRBV18 and TRBJ1-6, the CDR3 gives the full variable domain: NAGVMQNPRHLVRRRGQEARLRCSPMKGHSHVYWYRQLPEEGLKFMVYLQKENIIDESGMPKERFSAEFPKEGPSILRIQQVVRGDSAAYFCASSPGRGDNSPLHFGNGTRLTVT.